A selection of T cell receptor beta chains follows, all from one sample in a study of siplizumab effects on memory and regulatory T cells. Libraries were prepared by immunoSEQ multiplex PCR; TCRdb keeps only in-frame clonotypes and omits some of them. The table has around 77,000 clones, roughly 89% seen once; the top ten hold approximately 31%. Sequencing was done on a sample of CD8+ T cells sorted from blood. All receptors derive from a human donor in good health. Each CDR3 is given with its conserved first and last residue. The order of the fields is D gene, V gene, CDR3 protein. A D gene is named only where the DNA matches it firmly.

>.|TRBV6-6
CASSLPVGRSTEAFF
>TRBD1|TRBV27
CASSPWDRQETQYF
>.|TRBV28
CASSFGGNPEQYF
>.|TRBV5-6
CASSWGGGASTDTQYF
>.|TRBV7-2
CASSLVPEGNGYTF
>.|TRBV6-1
CASSEALEGAPEAFF
>.|TRBV7-9
CASSSFGRGGNQPQHF
>TRBD1|TRBV15
CATSRDRGINQPQHF
>.|TRBV11-1
CASSLTGTKNIQYF
>TRBD1|TRBV6-1
CASSDLTGQPNTEAFF
>.|TRBV7-9
CASSLASLGHEQFF
>.|TRBV4-1
CASSQDAEAYEQYF
>TRBD1|TRBV27
CASKDLQDRRDEQYF
>.|TRBV30
CAWGSGVGTEAFF
>.|TRBV7-9
CASSLDNYEQYF
>.|TRBV9
CASSVGSGTSPIEQYF
>.|TRBV27
CASRNLGTYNEQFF